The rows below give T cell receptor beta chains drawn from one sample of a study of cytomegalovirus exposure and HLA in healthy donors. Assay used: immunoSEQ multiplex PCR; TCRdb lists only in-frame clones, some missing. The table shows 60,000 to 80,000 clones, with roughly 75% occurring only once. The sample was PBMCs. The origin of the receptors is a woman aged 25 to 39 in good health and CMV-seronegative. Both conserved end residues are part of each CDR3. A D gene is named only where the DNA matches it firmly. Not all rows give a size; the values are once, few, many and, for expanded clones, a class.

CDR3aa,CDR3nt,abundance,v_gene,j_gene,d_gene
CASSLEGRGGEKLFF,TGCGCCAGCAGCTTGGAGGGCAGGGGCGGCGAAAAACTGTTTTTT,-,TRBV5-1,TRBJ1-4,-
CSANTRQGSGEQYF,TGCAGCGCTAATACAAGACAGGGATCGGGGGAGCAGTACTTC,few,TRBV29-1,TRBJ2-7,TRBD1
CAWNQGGVAGYNEQFF,TGTGCCTGGAATCAGGGTGGAGTAGCGGGCTACAATGAGCAGTTCTTC,few,TRBV30,TRBJ2-1,TRBD2
CAWKRQAYNEQFF,TGTGCCTGGAAGAGACAGGCATACAATGAGCAGTTCTTC,-,TRBV30,TRBJ2-1,-
CASSIGIGLAGDNEQFF,TGTGCCAGTAGTATCGGTATTGGACTAGCGGGTGACAATGAGCAGTTCTTC,-,TRBV19,TRBJ2-1,TRBD2
CASSPRTGGNDIQYF,TGTGCCAGCAGCCCGAGGACAGGGGGAAATGACATTCAGTACTTC,-,TRBV14,TRBJ2-4,TRBD1
CASSDTNSNQPQHF,TGCGCCAGCAGTGATACTAATAGCAATCAGCCCCAGCATTTT,-,TRBV10-2,TRBJ1-5,-
CASRKREGTGELFF,TGTGCCAGTAGGAAGCGGGAAGGGACCGGGGAGCTGTTTTTT,few,TRBV19,TRBJ2-2,TRBD2
CASSIELAGATFYNEQFF,TGTGCCAGTAGTATAGAACTAGCGGGAGCGACCTTCTACAATGAGCAGTTCTTC,-,TRBV19,TRBJ2-1,TRBD2
CSVEETGGTEAFF,TGCAGCGTTGAAGAGACAGGGGGCACTGAAGCTTTCTTT,-,TRBV29-1,TRBJ1-1,TRBD1
CASSSRQGISSGANVLTF,TGTGCCAGCAGCTCACGACAGGGCATATCCTCTGGGGCCAACGTCCTGACTTTC,-,TRBV7-2,TRBJ2-6,TRBD1
CASSDSGRDTQYF,TGTGCCAGCAGCGATAGCGGGAGGGATACGCAGTATTTT,-,TRBV5-6,TRBJ2-3,TRBD2
CASNPWTSGDNEQFF,TGTGCCAGCAACCCCTGGACTAGCGGCGACAATGAGCAGTTCTTC,-,TRBV5-5,TRBJ2-1,TRBD2
CASSARAGPTDTQYF,TGTGCCAGCAGCGCTCGGGCGGGACCCACAGATACGCAGTATTTT,-,TRBV11-1,TRBJ2-3,-
CASNPGLAGEDTQYF,TGTGCCAGCAATCCTGGACTAGCGGGAGAAGATACGCAGTATTTT,few,TRBV5-6,TRBJ2-3,TRBD2
CASSESTQGTEAFF,TGTGCCAGCAGTGAAAGCACACAGGGAACTGAAGCTTTCTTT,few,TRBV25-1,TRBJ1-1,-
CASGRLNEKLFF,TGTGCCAGTGGCAGGCTTAATGAAAAACTGTTTTTT,-,TRBV6-6,TRBJ1-4,-
CASSHPTGNSPLHF,TGTGCCAGTAGTCACCCGACGGGAAATTCACCCCTCCACTTT,-,TRBV19,TRBJ1-6,-
CASNMGTVVPNTEAFF,TGTGCCAGTAACATGGGGACAGTCGTGCCGAACACTGAAGCTTTCTTT,-,TRBV2,TRBJ1-1,TRBD1
CASSLADMIANEKLFF,TGTGCCAGCAGCTTAGCTGACATGATTGCTAATGAAAAACTGTTTTTT,-,TRBV11-2,TRBJ1-4,-
CASSQGGDTQYF,TGTGCCAGCAGCCAGGGCGGAGATACGCAGTATTTT,-,TRBV9,TRBJ2-3,-
CASSFWEGGDYGYTF,TGTGCCAGTAGTTTTTGGGAAGGAGGAGACTATGGCTACACCTTC,-,TRBV19,TRBJ1-2,-
CASRLDGTTYGYTF,TGTGCAAGTCGCTTAGATGGGACAACGTATGGCTACACCTTC,-,TRBV12-2,TRBJ1-2,-
CSARRGDTQYF,TGCAGTGCTAGAAGAGGAGATACGCAGTATTTT,once,TRBV20-1,TRBJ2-3,-
CASSLGSATNTGELFF,TGCGCCAGCAGCTTGGGTAGCGCAACGAACACCGGGGAGCTGTTTTTT,-,TRBV5-1,TRBJ2-2,-
CASALSGGGTSTDTQYF,TGTGCCAGCGCGTTATCGGGGGGCGGTACTAGCACAGATACGCAGTATTTT,-,TRBV28,TRBJ2-3,-
CASSLSIAVQETQYF,TGTGCCAGCAGCTTGTCGATAGCGGTCCAAGAGACCCAGTACTTC,-,TRBV7-2,TRBJ2-5,-
CASHEAVTGELFF,TGTGCCAGCCACGAGGCTGTCACCGGGGAGCTGTTTTTT,-,TRBV9,TRBJ2-2,-
CASSPGTSGSYEQYF,TGTGCCAGCAGTCCGGGGACTAGCGGATCCTACGAGCAGTACTTC,-,TRBV28,TRBJ2-7,TRBD2
CASSPPLGELYEQYF,TGTGCCAGCAGCCCCCCCCTGGGAGAGCTCTACGAGCAGTACTTC,medium-sized,TRBV5-6,TRBJ2-7,-
CASSLGQGAAGELFF,TGTGCCAGCAGCTTGGGGCAGGGGGCCGCCGGGGAGCTGTTTTTT,-,TRBV5-4,TRBJ2-2,TRBD1
CASSPRGRALNEQFF,TGTGCCAGCTCACCACGCGGGAGGGCCCTAAATGAGCAGTTCTTC,-,TRBV18,TRBJ2-1,TRBD2
CASSLEGPSGSAYNEQFF,TGTGCCAGCAGCTTGGAAGGTCCTAGCGGGAGCGCCTACAATGAGCAGTTCTTC,-,TRBV5-6,TRBJ2-1,TRBD2